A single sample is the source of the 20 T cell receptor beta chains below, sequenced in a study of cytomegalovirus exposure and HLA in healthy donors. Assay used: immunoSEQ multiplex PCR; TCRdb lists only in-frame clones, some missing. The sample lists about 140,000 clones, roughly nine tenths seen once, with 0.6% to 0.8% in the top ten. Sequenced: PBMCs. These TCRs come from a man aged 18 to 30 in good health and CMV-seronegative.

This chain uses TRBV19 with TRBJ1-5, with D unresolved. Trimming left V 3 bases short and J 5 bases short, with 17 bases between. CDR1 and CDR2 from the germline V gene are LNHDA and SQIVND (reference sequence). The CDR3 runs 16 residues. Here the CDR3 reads CASSMEAQVLHQPQHF. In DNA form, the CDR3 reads TGTGCCAGTAGTATGGAGGCGCAGGTTTTACATCAGCCCCAGCATTTT.

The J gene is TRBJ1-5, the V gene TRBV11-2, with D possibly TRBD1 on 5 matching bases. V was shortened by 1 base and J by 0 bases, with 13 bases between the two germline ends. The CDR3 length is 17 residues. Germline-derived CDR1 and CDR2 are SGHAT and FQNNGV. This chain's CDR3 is CASSLGRAGISNQPQHF. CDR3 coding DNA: TGTGCCAGCAGCTTAGGTCGGGCAGGGATTAGCAATCAGCCCCAGCATTTT.

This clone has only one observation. The CDR3 here is CASSDSRDTEAFF. The CDR3 DNA reads TGTGCCAGCAGTGATTCCCGGGACACTGAAGCTTTCTTT. The chain joins TRBV6-1 to TRBJ1-1; D unclear. Trimming took 3 bases from V and 3 from J, leaving 8 bases between them. Germline loops: CDR1 MNHNS, CDR2 SASEGT. The CDR3 has 13 residues.

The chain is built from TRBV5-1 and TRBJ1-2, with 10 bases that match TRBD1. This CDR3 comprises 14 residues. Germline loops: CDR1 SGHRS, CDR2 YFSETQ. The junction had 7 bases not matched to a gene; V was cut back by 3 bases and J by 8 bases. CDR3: CASSSRQGAPGYTF. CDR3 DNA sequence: TGCGCCAGCAGCTCGAGACAGGGGGCCCCAGGCTACACCTTC. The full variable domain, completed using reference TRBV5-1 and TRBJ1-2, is KAGVTQTPRYLIKTRGQQVTLSCSPISGHRSVSWYQQTPGQGLQFLFEYFSETQRNKGNFPGRFSGRQFSNSRSEMNVSTLELGDSALYLCASSSRQGAPGYTFGSGTRLTVV.

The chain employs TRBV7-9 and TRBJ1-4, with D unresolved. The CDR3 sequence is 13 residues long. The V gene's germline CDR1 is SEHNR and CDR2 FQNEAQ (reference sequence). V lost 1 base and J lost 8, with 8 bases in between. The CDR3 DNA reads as TGTGCCAGCAGCTTAGGTTCAATCGAAAAACTGTTTTTT. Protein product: CASSLGSIEKLFF. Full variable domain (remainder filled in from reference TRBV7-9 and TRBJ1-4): DTGVSQNPRHKITKRGQNVTFRCDPISEHNRLYWYRQTLGQGPEFLTYFQNEAQLEKSRLLSDRFSAERPKGSFSTLEIQRTEQGDSAMYLCASSLGSIEKLFFGSGTQLSVL.

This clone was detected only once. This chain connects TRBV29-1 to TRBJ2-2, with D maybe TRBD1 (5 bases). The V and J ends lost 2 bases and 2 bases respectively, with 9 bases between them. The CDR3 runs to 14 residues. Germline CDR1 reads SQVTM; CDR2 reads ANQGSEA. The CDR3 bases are TGCAGCGTTGAAAAGACAGCCAACACCGGGGAGCTGTTTTTT. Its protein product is CSVEKTANTGELFF.

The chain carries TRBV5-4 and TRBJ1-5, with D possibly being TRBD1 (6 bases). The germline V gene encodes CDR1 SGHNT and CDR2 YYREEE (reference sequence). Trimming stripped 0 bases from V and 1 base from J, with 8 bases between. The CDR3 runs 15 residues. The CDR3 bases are TGTGCCAGCAGCTTGGGCAGGGGAAGCAATCAGCCCCAGCATTTT. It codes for CASSLGRGSNQPQHF.

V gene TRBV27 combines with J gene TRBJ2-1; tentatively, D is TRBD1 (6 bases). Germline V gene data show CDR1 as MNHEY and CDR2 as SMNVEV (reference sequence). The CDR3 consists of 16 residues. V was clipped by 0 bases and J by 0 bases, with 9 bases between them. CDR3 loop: CASSLSQGYSYNEQFF. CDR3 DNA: TGTGCCAGCAGTTTATCCCAGGGGTACTCCTACAATGAGCAGTTCTTC.

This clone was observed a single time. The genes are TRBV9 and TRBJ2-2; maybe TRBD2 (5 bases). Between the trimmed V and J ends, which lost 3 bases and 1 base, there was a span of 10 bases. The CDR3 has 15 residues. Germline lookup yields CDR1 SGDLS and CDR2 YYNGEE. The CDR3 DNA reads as TGTGCCAGCAGCGACGGAGGATGGAACACCGGGGAGCTGTTTTTT. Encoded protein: CASSDGGWNTGELFF.

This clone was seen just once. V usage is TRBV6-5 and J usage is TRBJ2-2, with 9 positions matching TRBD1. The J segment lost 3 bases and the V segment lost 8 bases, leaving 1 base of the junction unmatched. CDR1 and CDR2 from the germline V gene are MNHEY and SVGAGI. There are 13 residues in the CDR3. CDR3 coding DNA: TGTGCCAGCGGACAGGGGTACACCGGGGAGCTGTTTTTT. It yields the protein CASGQGYTGELFF.

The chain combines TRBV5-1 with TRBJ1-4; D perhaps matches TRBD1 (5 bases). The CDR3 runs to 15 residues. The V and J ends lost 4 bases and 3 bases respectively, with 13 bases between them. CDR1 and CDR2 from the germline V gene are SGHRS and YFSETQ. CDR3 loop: CASSPAGPANEKLFF. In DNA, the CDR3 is TGCGCCAGCAGCCCGGCAGGGCCAGCTAATGAAAAACTGTTTTTT. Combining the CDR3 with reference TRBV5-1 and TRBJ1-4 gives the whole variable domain KAGVTQTPRYLIKTRGQQVTLSCSPISGHRSVSWYQQTPGQGLQFLFEYFSETQRNKGNFPGRFSGRQFSNSRSEMNVSTLELGDSALYLCASSPAGPANEKLFFGSGTQLSVL.

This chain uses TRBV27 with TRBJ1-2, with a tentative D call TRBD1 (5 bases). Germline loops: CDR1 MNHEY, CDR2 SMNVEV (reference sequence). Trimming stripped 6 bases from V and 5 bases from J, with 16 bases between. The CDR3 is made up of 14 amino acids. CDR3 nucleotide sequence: TGTGCCAGCAGGCGGGAGGGGCTTGAGTATGGCTACACCTTC. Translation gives CASRREGLEYGYTF.

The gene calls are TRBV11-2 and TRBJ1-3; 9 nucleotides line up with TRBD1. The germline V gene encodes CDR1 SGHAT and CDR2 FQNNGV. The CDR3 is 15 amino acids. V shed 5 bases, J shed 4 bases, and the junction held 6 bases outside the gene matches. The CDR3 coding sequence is TGTGCCAGCAGCCCAGGGACAGGGCGAGGAAACACCATATATTTT. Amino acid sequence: CASSPGTGRGNTIYF.

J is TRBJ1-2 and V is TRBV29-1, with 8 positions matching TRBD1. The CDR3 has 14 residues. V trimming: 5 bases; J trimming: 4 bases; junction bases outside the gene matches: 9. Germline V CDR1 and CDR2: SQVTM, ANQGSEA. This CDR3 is CSVWGRGLTYGYTF. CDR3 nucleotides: TGCAGCGTTTGGGGCAGGGGGCTTACCTATGGCTACACCTTC.

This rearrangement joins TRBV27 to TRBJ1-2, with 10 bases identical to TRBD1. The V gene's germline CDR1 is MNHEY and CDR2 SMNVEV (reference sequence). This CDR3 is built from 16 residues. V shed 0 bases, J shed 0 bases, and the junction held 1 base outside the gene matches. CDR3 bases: TGTGCCAGCAGTTTATCGGGACAGGGGTCTAACTATGGCTACACCTTC. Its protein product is CASSLSGQGSNYGYTF.

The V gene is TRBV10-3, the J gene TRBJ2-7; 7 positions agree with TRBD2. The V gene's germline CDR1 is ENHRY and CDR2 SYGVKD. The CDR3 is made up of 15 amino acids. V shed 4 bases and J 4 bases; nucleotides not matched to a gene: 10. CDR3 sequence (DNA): TGTGCCATCAGTGGCGGGGGACCAAACCCTTACGAGCAGTACGTC. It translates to CAISGGGPNPYEQYV.

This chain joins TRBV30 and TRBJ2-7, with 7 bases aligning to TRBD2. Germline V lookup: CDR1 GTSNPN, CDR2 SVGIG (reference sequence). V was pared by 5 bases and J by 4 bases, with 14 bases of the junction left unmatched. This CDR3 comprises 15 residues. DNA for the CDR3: TGTGCCTGGCCGCAGCGGGACCCCACTCCTTACGAGCAGTACGTC. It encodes CAWPQRDPTPYEQYV.

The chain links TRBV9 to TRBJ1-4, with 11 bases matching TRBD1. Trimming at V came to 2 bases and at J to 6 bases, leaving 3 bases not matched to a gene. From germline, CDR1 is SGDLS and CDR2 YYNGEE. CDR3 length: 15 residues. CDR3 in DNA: TGTGCCAGCAGCGTTGGGGGACAGGGGGATGAAAAACTGTTTTTT. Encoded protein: CASSVGGQGDEKLFF.

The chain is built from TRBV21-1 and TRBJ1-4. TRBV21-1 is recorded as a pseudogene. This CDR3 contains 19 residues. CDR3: CASLSWLLSLTPFNEKLFF. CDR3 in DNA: TGTGCCAGCCTATCCTGGTTACTGTCTCTTACCCCTTTTAATGAAAAACTGTTTTTT.

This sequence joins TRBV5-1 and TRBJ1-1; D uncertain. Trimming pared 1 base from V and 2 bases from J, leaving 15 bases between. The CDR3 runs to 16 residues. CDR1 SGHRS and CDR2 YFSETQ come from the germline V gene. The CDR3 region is CASSLRFGVVNTEAFF. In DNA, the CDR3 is TGCGCCAGCAGCTTGAGGTTCGGGGTAGTTAACACTGAAGCTTTCTTT.